Each of the 15 T cell receptor beta chains below was sequenced from the same sample in a study of T cell repertoires in cytomegalovirus infection. Each CDR3 protein is one row after TCRdb ran MiXCR on the reads. The sample gives about 180,000 distinct CDR3 sequences, approximately 15% of which show up once; over 20% is in the top ten. The sample consisted of PBMCs. These receptors came from a human donor in good health (CMV status not recorded). Some clones in this sample may be carry-over from other donors' samples.

Ten or more counts support this clonotype. The chain couples TRBV7-2 to TRBJ2-5, with D possibly being TRBD1 (6 bases). The V gene's germline CDR1 is SGHTA and CDR2 FQGNSA. Trimming removed 3 bases from V and 5 bases from J, with 13 bases in between. This CDR3 is built from 14 residues. The CDR3 is CASSFQQGGETQYF. The CDR3 region has the DNA TGTGCCAGCAGCTTTCAACAGGGCGGGGAGACCCAGTACTTC.

In its sample, this clonotype was seen a few times. This chain's CDR3 is CASSPRASGGASYNEQFF. The DNA for the CDR3 is TGCGCCAGCAGCCCCCGTGCCAGCGGGGGGGCCTCCTACAATGAGCAGTTCTTC. The chain couples TRBV4-1 to TRBJ2-1, with 10 bases lining up with TRBD2. The junction had 9 bases not matched to a gene; V was cut back by 4 bases and J by 0 bases. The CDR3 spans 18 residues. Germline-derived CDR1 and CDR2 are MGHRA and YSYEKL.

The V and J genes are TRBV7-8 and TRBJ1-1; D possibly corresponds to TRBD1 (5 bases). Trimming cost V 6 bases and J 6 bases, with 17 bases left between them. This CDR3 region has 14 residues. CDR1 is SGHVS, CDR2 FQNEAQ, per germline. This CDR3 is CASSFGGGLSEAFF. The CDR3 DNA sequence: TGTGCCAGCAGTTTTGGGGGAGGGTTGTCTGAAGCTTTCTTT.

This chain connects TRBV20-1 to TRBJ2-1, with unresolved D. V lost 0 bases, J lost 7 bases, and 10 bases lay in between. CDR3 length equals 13 residues. CDR1 is DFQATT and CDR2 is SNEGSKA in the germline V gene (reference sequence). CDR3 nucleotide sequence: TGCAGTGCTAGAGATCCACGTGTGAATGAGCAGTTCTTC. Translated: CSARDPRVNEQFF.

This clonotype came up many times. V and J are TRBV12-3 or TRBV12-4 and TRBJ1-2; 7 nucleotides line up with TRBD1. Trimming cost V 3 bases and J 4 bases; bases outside gene matches: 5. The CDR3 length is 14 residues. CDR3 in amino acids: CASSFSGGSYGYTF. CDR3 bases: TGTGCCAGCAGTTTCTCAGGGGGGAGCTATGGCTACACCTTC.

The DNA of the CDR3 is TGTGCCAGTAGTATTCTTATGACTACGGGAGAGACCCAGTACTTC. Protein: CASSILMTTGETQYF. V is TRBV19 and J is TRBJ2-5; D possibly corresponds to TRBD2 (5 bases). The germline CDR1 and CDR2 sequences are LNHDA and SQIVND (reference sequence). The CDR3 is 15 residues long. Trimming shortened V by 3 bases and J by 4 bases, and 15 bases separated the two germline ends.

This clonotype was detected a few times. The chain employs TRBV7-8 and TRBJ1-4, with TRBD1 as a possible D gene (5 bases). V dropped 1 base and J dropped 8 bases, with 8 bases sitting between them. Germline-derived CDR1 and CDR2 are SGHVS and FQNEAQ. The CDR3 is 13 residues long. CDR3 coding DNA: TGTGCCAGCAGCTTAGTGGGGGGGGAAAAACTGTTTTTT. It translates to CASSLVGGEKLFF.

The chain has TRBV7-9 and TRBJ2-5, with 8 positions matching TRBD1. The V segment lost 3 bases and the J segment 5 bases; nucleotides outside the gene matches: 5. Germline assignment: CDR1 SEHNR and CDR2 FQNEAQ (reference sequence). CDR3 length: 14 residues. The CDR3: CASSFSGGRETQYF. The DNA of the CDR3 is TGTGCCAGCAGCTTCTCAGGGGGCCGGGAGACCCAGTACTTC. Drawing the rest from reference TRBV7-9 and TRBJ2-5, the complete variable domain is DTGVSQNPRHKITKRGQNVTFRCDPISEHNRLYWYRQTLGQGPEFLTYFQNEAQLEKSRLLSDRFSAERPKGSFSTLEIQRTEQGDSAMYLCASSFSGGRETQYFGPGTRLLVL.

V is TRBV7-9 and J is TRBJ1-2; D may be TRBD1 (6 bases). The CDR3 is made up of 15 amino acids. V dropped 5 bases and J dropped 5 bases, with 18 bases sitting between them. Germline CDR1 and CDR2: SEHNR and FQNEAQ (reference sequence). The CDR3 is CASSRPGVYNYGYTF. CDR3 DNA sequence: TGTGCCAGCAGCCGACCAGGGGTTTATAATTATGGCTACACCTTC.

Written as DNA, the CDR3 is TGTGCCAGTATCCAGACTAGCGGGGCCTACAATGAGCAGTTCTTC. Its translation: CASIQTSGAYNEQFF. This sequence joins TRBV19 and TRBJ2-1; TRBD2 agrees at 11 bases. Losses at the gene ends were 7 bases for V and 2 bases for J; bases not matched to a gene: 4. Germline V lookup: CDR1 LNHDA, CDR2 SQIVND (reference sequence). This CDR3 comprises 15 residues.

This clonotype came up many times. The chain couples TRBV7-8 to TRBJ1-2, with 12 positions matching TRBD1. Losses at the gene ends were 3 bases for V and 4 bases for J; bases not matched to a gene: 3. The CDR3 consists of 15 residues. Per germline, CDR1 SGHVS and CDR2 FQNEAQ. CDR3 in amino acids: CASSLGQGAVYGYTF. Written as DNA, the CDR3 is TGTGCCAGCAGCTTGGGACAGGGGGCTGTCTATGGCTACACCTTC.

This clonotype was detected many times. The chain combines TRBV28 with TRBJ2-2; D perhaps matches TRBD2 (7 bases). This CDR3 is 14 amino acids long. Germline CDR1 MDHEN, CDR2 SYDVKM. V lost 8 bases and J 7 bases, leaving 17 bases between the germline ends. CDR3 sequence (DNA): TGTGCCAGCCGGTTGGGGAGGGGGATCGGGGAGCTGTTTTTT. Translating gives CASRLGRGIGELFF.

This chain uses TRBV12-3 or TRBV12-4 with TRBJ1-3; TRBD1 might be the D (5 bases). Between the trimmed V and J ends, which lost 4 bases and 4 bases, there was a span of 17 bases. The CDR3 sequence is 16 residues long. CDR3 bases: TGTGCCAGCAGTTGGGGGGGGATCTCACCGGGAAACACCATATATTTT. This sequence encodes CASSWGGISPGNTIYF.

The rearrangement links TRBV6-6 to TRBJ1-5, with TRBD1 as a possible D gene (5 bases). The CDR3 spans 17 residues. Germline values: CDR1 MNHNY, CDR2 SVGAGI (reference sequence). The V end was cut by 0 bases, the J end by 6 bases, with 18 bases between. In nucleotides, the CDR3 is TGTGCCAGCAGTTACTCGAGTGCGGGGGACTTCGGTCAGCCCCAGCATTTT. Translated, it gives CASSYSSAGDFGQPQHF.

There are a few counts of this clonotype. The chain links TRBV6-2 or TRBV6-3 to TRBJ2-1; D is perhaps TRBD1 (6 bases). Germline V gene lookup returns CDR1 MNHEY and CDR2 SVGEGT. The V and J ends lost 4 bases and 2 bases respectively, with 9 bases between them. The CDR3 contains 14 residues. This chain's CDR3 is CASSSGVTYNEQFF. CDR3 DNA: TGTGCCAGCAGTTCAGGGGTTACCTACAATGAGCAGTTCTTC.